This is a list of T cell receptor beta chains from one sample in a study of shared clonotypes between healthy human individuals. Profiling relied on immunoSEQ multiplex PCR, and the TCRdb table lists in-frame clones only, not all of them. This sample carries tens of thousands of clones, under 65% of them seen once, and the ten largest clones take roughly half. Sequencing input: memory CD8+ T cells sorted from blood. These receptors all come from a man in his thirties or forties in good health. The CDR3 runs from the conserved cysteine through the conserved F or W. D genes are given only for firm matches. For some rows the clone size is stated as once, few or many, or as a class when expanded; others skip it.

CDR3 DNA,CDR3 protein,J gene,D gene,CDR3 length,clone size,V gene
TGCGCCAGCAGCCCGGGACCTACTAGCAATCAGCCCCAGCATTTT,CASSPGPTSNQPQHF,TRBJ1-5,-,15,few,TRBV4-3
TGCAGCGTTGTCCCCCAAGGCAGGGGGTGGACCGGGGAGCTGTTTTTT,CSVVPQGRGWTGELFF,TRBJ2-2,TRBD1,16,-,TRBV29-1
TGTGCCACCCGGCGGAGCACAGATACGCAGTATTTT,CATRRSTDTQYF,TRBJ2-3,-,12,-,TRBV2
TGTGCCAGCAGTGCGCGGGACCGCAACTATGGCTACACCTTC,CASSARDRNYGYTF,TRBJ1-2,-,14,few,TRBV25-1
TGTGCCAGCAGTTACATCTTTGACCCTAGCACAGATACGCAGTATTTT,CASSYIFDPSTDTQYF,TRBJ2-3,-,16,-,TRBV6-6
TGTGCCAGCAGCTTACTAGCTTCCGAGCAGTACTTC,CASSLLASEQYF,TRBJ2-7,-,12,-,TRBV7-9
TGTGCCAGCAGCTTAGACCTAGCGGGATTCGAGCAGTACTTC,CASSLDLAGFEQYF,TRBJ2-7,TRBD2,14,many,TRBV7-4
TGTGCCAGCAGCTTAGAGGGGGACGCCTCCACAGATACGCAGTATTTT,CASSLEGDASTDTQYF,TRBJ2-3,-,16,-,TRBV5-4
TGTGCCAGTACTCCCGGACAGTACGCGATGGGCACTGAAGCTTTCTTT,CASTPGQYAMGTEAFF,TRBJ1-1,-,16,many,TRBV19
TGCGCCAGCAGCCACCTCGGGCTATCCGAGCAGTACTTC,CASSHLGLSEQYF,TRBJ2-7,-,13,-,TRBV4-1
TGTGCCACCGCTGAGGACGGGGATACGCAGTATTTT,CATAEDGDTQYF,TRBJ2-3,-,12,few,TRBV19
TGTGCCAGCAGTTTACTAGCGGGAGGTACCGGGGAGCTGTTTTTT,CASSLLAGGTGELFF,TRBJ2-2,TRBD2,15,once,TRBV28
TGTGCCAGCAGCTTAGTTTGGTACAATGAGCAGTTCTTC,CASSLVWYNEQFF,TRBJ2-1,-,13,-,TRBV12-1
TGTGCCAGCAGTGACTCGGACAGGGCGGAGGTTGATACGCAGTATTTT,CASSDSDRAEVDTQYF,TRBJ2-3,TRBD1,16,-,TRBV6-4
TGTGCCAGCAGCTCCCCCGGGACTAGCGTGTACGAGCAGTACTTC,CASSSPGTSVYEQYF,TRBJ2-7,TRBD2,15,-,TRBV5-4
TGTGCCAGCAGGTCGGGACAGGGATACGAGCAGTACTTC,CASRSGQGYEQYF,TRBJ2-7,TRBD1,13,-,TRBV27
TGCAGCGTTGAAGAAGGACTAGCGCAGAATGAGCAGTTCTTC,CSVEEGLAQNEQFF,TRBJ2-1,TRBD2,14,-,TRBV29-1
TGCGCCAGCAGCCAAGATCCCGGGCAGGGGATAGTCGAGCAGTACTTC,CASSQDPGQGIVEQYF,TRBJ2-7,-,16,few,TRBV4-1
TGTGCCAGCAGTGTGGGGGGGAACACCGGGGAGCTGTTTTTT,CASSVGGNTGELFF,TRBJ2-2,-,14,-,TRBV2
TGTGCCAGCAGCAATCGGACTAGCGGGGTTAACCAAGAGACCCAGTACTTC,CASSNRTSGVNQETQYF,TRBJ2-5,-,17,-,TRBV21-1
TGTGCCAGCAGCTTAGTCTTGGACGGCTACACCTTC,CASSLVLDGYTF,TRBJ1-2,-,12,-,TRBV7-9
TGCGCCAGCAGCCAAGGAGCGGGAGGGTACAATGAGCAGTTCTTC,CASSQGAGGYNEQFF,TRBJ2-1,TRBD2,15,once,TRBV4-1
TGTGCTAGTGGTTTGTGGGACGGCGCATTCTTTTACGAGCAGTACTTC,CASGLWDGAFFYEQYF,TRBJ2-7,-,16,-,TRBV12-5
TGTGCCAGCAGTGCAAATGCAGGCCACTCTATCTATGGCTACACCTTC,CASSANAGHSIYGYTF,TRBJ1-2,-,16,-,TRBV2
TGCAGTGCTACACATAAGAAGGAGAAGTACTTC,CSATHKKEKYF,TRBJ2-7,-,11,-,TRBV20-1
TGCGCCAGCAGCGAAGGGACAGGGATATCCGGGGAGCTGTTTTTT,CASSEGTGISGELFF,TRBJ2-2,TRBD1,15,once,TRBV5-1
TGTGCCACAACCGCCGGACAGGGGGCTCAGCCCCAGCATTTT,CATTAGQGAQPQHF,TRBJ1-5,TRBD1,14,-,TRBV7-6